The rows below give T cell receptor beta chains drawn from one sample of a study of cytomegalovirus exposure and HLA in healthy donors. This table comes from immunoSEQ multiplex PCR, and its TCRdb copy is limited to in-frame clones, with some not included. The sample lists approximately 69,000 clones, 70% to 75% seen once, with around a fifth in the top ten. The sequenced sample was PBMCs. The receptors derive from a woman between 25 and 40 years old in good health and CMV-seropositive. Each CDR3 is given with its conserved first and last residue. The order of the fields is clone size, V gene, J gene, D gene, CDR3 length, CDR3 DNA, CDR3 protein. D genes are given only for firm matches. Clone size is shown for a subset of rows, as once, few, many or a class of expanded clone.

>-|TRBV4-2|TRBJ1-1|-|13
TGTGCCAGCAGCCAAGAGTCGCGCCCTGAAGCTTTCTTT
CASSQESRPEAFF
>-|TRBV18|TRBJ1-2|TRBD1|15
TGTGCCAGCTCACCACAGGGGGCAAGATCGGATGGCTACACCTTC
CASSPQGARSDGYTF
>-|TRBV29-1|TRBJ1-4|-|13
TGCAGCGTAATCCAGGTTCATAATGAACAACTGTTTTTT
CSVIQVHNEQLFF
>-|TRBV5-4|TRBJ1-2|-|12
TGTGCCAGCAGCTTGGACAGCTATGGCTACACCTTC
CASSLDSYGYTF
>-|TRBV9|TRBJ1-3|TRBD1|19
TGTGCCAGCAGTCGTAGGGGAGACAGGGCCCAGAGCTCTGGAAACACCATATATTTT
CASSRRGDRAQSSGNTIYF
>few|TRBV4-1|TRBJ1-5|-|13
TGCGCCAGCAGCCAAGAACGGAATCAGCCCCAGCATTTT
CASSQERNQPQHF
>-|TRBV14|TRBJ2-5|TRBD1|17
TGTGCCAGCAGCCAATACAGGGGAGAGAAGTTGGGAGAGACCCAGTACTTC
CASSQYRGEKLGETQYF
>-|TRBV4-1|TRBJ1-1|-|12
TGCGCCAGCGGGGGGATGAACACTGAAGCTTTCTTT
CASGGMNTEAFF
>-|TRBV5-6|TRBJ1-6|-|12
TGTGCCAGCAGCCTTTATAATTCACCCCTCCACTTT
CASSLYNSPLHF
>-|TRBV6-1|TRBJ2-7|-|15
TGTGCCAGCAGTCCTCGACCTAACCGAGGCTACGAGCAGTACTTC
CASSPRPNRGYEQYF
>-|TRBV7-9|TRBJ2-2|-|14
TGTGCCAGCAGCCGCACGGGGGAAGCCGGGGAGCTGTTTTTT
CASSRTGEAGELFF
>-|TRBV6-5|TRBJ1-1|TRBD1|13
TGTGCCAGCAGTCACAGGGGTCGGACTGAAGCTTTCTTT
CASSHRGRTEAFF
>few|TRBV7-2|TRBJ2-1|-|15
TGTGCCAGCAGCCCGAAAAGCGGCTACTACAATGAGCAGTTCTTC
CASSPKSGYYNEQFF
>-|TRBV25-1|TRBJ2-1|TRBD1|16
TGTGCCAGCAGTTCCGGAGACAGGGGCCCCTACAATGAGCAGTTCTTC
CASSSGDRGPYNEQFF
>-|TRBV6-1|TRBJ2-5|-|12
TGTGCCAGCAGTGAAACAGGGGAGACCCAGTACTTC
CASSETGETQYF
>-|TRBV4-1|TRBJ2-6|-|15
TGCGCCAGCAGTCCTAGGGGTGCTGGGGCCAACGTCCTGACTTTC
CASSPRGAGANVLTF
>-|TRBV9|TRBJ1-1|TRBD1|17
TGTGCCAGCAGCGTATCAAGTAGTGGACAGGGTTTTACTGAAGCTTTCTTT
CASSVSSSGQGFTEAFF
>-|TRBV30|TRBJ2-7|TRBD1|14
TGTGCCTGGGCCGGGACAGGGTCCTCCTACGAGCAGTACTTC
CAWAGTGSSYEQYF
>-|TRBV29-1|TRBJ1-2|-|13
TGCAGCGTTGAAGCCGGAGGCCCCCTTGGCTACACCTTC
CSVEAGGPLGYTF
>once|TRBV28|TRBJ2-7|TRBD2|15
TGTGCCAGCAGTGACCTCGGGACTAGCTCCCACGAGCAGTACTTC
CASSDLGTSSHEQYF
>-|TRBV29-1|TRBJ2-1|TRBD2|14
TGCAGCGTTGAAGAGCGGGAGCGGTACAATGAGCAGTTCTTC
CSVEERERYNEQFF
>-|TRBV6-1|TRBJ1-2|-|15
TGTGCCAGCACCCTCGGACAGCCAACTAACTATGGCTACACCTTC
CASTLGQPTNYGYTF
>-|TRBV4-2|TRBJ2-7|TRBD2|17
TGTGCCAGCAGCCAAGATATTAGCGGGGCGTCCTCCTACGAGCAGTACTTC
CASSQDISGASSYEQYF
>-|TRBV7-2|TRBJ1-2|-|13
TGTGCCAGCAGCTCAGAGAGACTCTATGGCTACACCTTC
CASSSERLYGYTF
>-|TRBV5-8|TRBJ1-1|-|14
TGTGCCAGCAGCTTGGGTCGGGGTAACACTGAAGCTTTCTTT
CASSLGRGNTEAFF
>-|TRBV7-9|TRBJ2-7|TRBD1|15
TGTGCCAGCAGCTTGGGGACAGGGGTGACGGGGGAGCAGTACTTC
CASSLGTGVTGEQYF
>-|TRBV28|TRBJ1-2|-|14
TGTGCCAGCAGTTTGAGGACAGATCACTATGGCTACACCTTC
CASSLRTDHYGYTF
>-|TRBV21-1|TRBJ1-2|-|11
TGTGCCATTACGGGCAGGGTCCCTTACACCTTC
CAITGRVPYTF
>-|TRBV27|TRBJ1-1|-|15
TGTGCCAGCAGTTTAAGGGGGATTATGAACACTGAAGCTTTCTTT
CASSLRGIMNTEAFF
>-|TRBV4-2|TRBJ1-4|-|18
TGTGCCAGCAGTGACGCTACACGTCTCCTAGTCGACAATGAAAAACTGTTTTTT
CASSDATRLLVDNEKLFF
>few|TRBV6-1|TRBJ2-1|-|14
TGTGCCAGCAGTGAAGTCGTTGCGCGGAGTGAGCAGTTCTTC
CASSEVVARSEQFF
>few|TRBV30|TRBJ1-1|-|11
TGTGCCAGCTCGGGGTACACTGAAGCTTTCTTT
CASSGYTEAFF
>-|TRBV29-1|TRBJ2-5|-|14
TGCAGCGTTGATCGCCTCAGCAGGCAAGAGACCCAGTACTTC
CSVDRLSRQETQYF
>-|TRBV29-1|TRBJ2-7|TRBD1|14
TGCAGCGTTGGTCCGAGACAGGGGGCCTACGAGCAGTACTTC
CSVGPRQGAYEQYF
>few|TRBV29-1|TRBJ1-2|TRBD1|14
TGCAGCGCTCTCCAGACAGGGGGGAACTATGGCTACACCTTC
CSALQTGGNYGYTF
>few|TRBV21-1|TRBJ2-4|-|17
TGTGCCAGCAGCAAAGCGCTAGGGGACAGAGCCAAAAACATTCAGTACTTC
CASSKALGDRAKNIQYF
>-|TRBV2|TRBJ2-7|TRBD1|16
TGTGCCAGCAGTTCGGGACAGGGATTTTCCGCCTACGAGCAGTACTTC
CASSSGQGFSAYEQYF
>-|TRBV7-9|TRBJ2-7|TRBD2|16
TGTGCCAGCAGCTTAGCTGCTAGCGGGGGTCGCTACGAGCAGTACTTC
CASSLAASGGRYEQYF
>-|TRBV6-1|TRBJ2-3|-|12
TGTGCCAGCACGGGGAGCACAGATACGCAGTATTTT
CASTGSTDTQYF
>-|TRBV7-3|TRBJ2-1|-|13
TGTGCCAGCAGCGGGCCCCCCTACAATGAGCAGTTCTTC
CASSGPPYNEQFF
>-|TRBV6-5|TRBJ2-7|-|15
TGTGCCAGCAGAAAAGGACAGTGGGCGTCCTACGAGCAGTACTTC
CASRKGQWASYEQYF
>-|TRBV28|TRBJ1-2|TRBD1|13
TGTGCCAGCAGGACAGGGAGTAACTATGGCTACACCTTC
CASRTGSNYGYTF
>-|TRBV6-5|TRBJ1-2|-|14
TGTGCCAGCAGCCCTCTGAGGATCCTCTATGGCTACACCTTC
CASSPLRILYGYTF
>once|TRBV6-6|TRBJ1-2|TRBD1|15
TGTGCCAGCAGTTACATCGGACAGGGGAACTATGGCTACACCTTC
CASSYIGQGNYGYTF
>-|TRBV7-8|TRBJ2-7|TRBD2|16
TGTGCCAGCAGCTTGTCGGCGGGAGGTACCTCCTACGAGCAGTACTTC
CASSLSAGGTSYEQYF
>-|TRBV4-2|TRBJ2-3|TRBD2|17
TGTGCCAGCAGCCAACAACAGACTAGCGGGAGAGAGGATACGCAGTATTTT
CASSQQQTSGREDTQYF
>-|TRBV2|TRBJ2-1|-|16
TGTGCCAGCAGTGAAGCAGGGGGGGTATCCTACAATGAGCAGTTCTTC
CASSEAGGVSYNEQFF
>-|TRBV28|TRBJ1-2|TRBD1|12
TGTGCCAGCAGTCTCGGGACAGTTAACTACACCTTC
CASSLGTVNYTF
>-|TRBV5-4|TRBJ2-7|TRBD2|14
TGTGCCAGCAGCTTGGGGACTAGAAGCTACGAGCAGTACTTC
CASSLGTRSYEQYF